This is a list of T cell receptor beta chains from one sample in a study of blood T cells in healthy people across ages. TCRdb ran MiXCR on the 5' RACE reads and lists one entry per CDR3 protein. The sample records approximately 800,000 distinct CDR3 sequences, 20% to 25% being singletons. These data were also reused for a study on T cells of mothers and their children.

The sample was blood. The receptors were gathered from a boy aged 5-17 years in good health. Each CDR3 is given with its conserved first and last residue. Each record gives: V gene, clone size, CDR3 protein. For some rows the clone size is stated as once, few or many, or as a class when expanded; others skip it.

V gene: TRBV20-1; clone size: NA; CDR3 protein: CSARDSGRGGSTDTQYF
V gene: TRBV29-1; clone size: NA; CDR3 protein: CSVEDSLTLYGYTF
V gene: TRBV15; clone size: NA; CDR3 protein: CATSRGGTGVRDTVAFF
V gene: TRBV3-1; clone size: many; CDR3 protein: CASSLADTSYEQYF
V gene: TRBV20-1; clone size: few; CDR3 protein: CSAGWGGNQPQHF
V gene: TRBV13; clone size: few; CDR3 protein: CASSLGVRDQETQYF
V gene: TRBV5-1; clone size: few; CDR3 protein: CASSLGETETQYF
V gene: TRBV27; clone size: NA; CDR3 protein: CASRRGSSYEQYF
V gene: TRBV7-2; clone size: NA; CDR3 protein: CASSLEDRTLQYF
V gene: TRBV5-1; clone size: NA; CDR3 protein: CASSQDRVLNTEAFF
V gene: TRBV28; clone size: NA; CDR3 protein: CASSLLGLAGDNEQFF
V gene: TRBV29-1; clone size: NA; CDR3 protein: CSVDRDLSEAFF
V gene: TRBV27; clone size: few; CDR3 protein: CASSWVGADTQYF
V gene: TRBV4-3; clone size: few; CDR3 protein: CASSQGVSGRNPSYNEQFF